This TCR beta chain is from a study of blood T cell repertoires in COVID-19. From germline, CDR1 is SGHDN and CDR2 FVKESK. CDR3 length equals 17 residues. V shed 0 bases, J shed 4 bases, and the junction held 4 bases outside the gene matches. Measured with immunoSEQ multiplex PCR; TCRdb has only the in-frame clones, and not every one. Of about 250,000 clones in the sample, roughly 85% were seen once. The chain combines TRBV14 with TRBJ2-1, with 12 bases aligning to TRBD2. The source of this sequence is a woman between 45 and 60 years old with acute COVID-19. Sequencing was carried out using PBMCs or T cells enriched from blood (not recorded which). CDR3 sequence: CASSQDTLAGGYNEQFF. The CDR3 DNA sequence: TGTGCCAGCAGCCAAGACACTCTAGCGGGGGGGTACAATGAGCAGTTCTTC.